The rows below give T cell receptor beta chains drawn from one sample of a study of radiation and T cells in renal cell carcinoma. The repertoire was sequenced with immunoSEQ multiplex PCR; TCRdb's copy has only in-frame clones and lacks some. The table lists more than 120,000 clones, approximately 86% of them singletons. The source material was blood, sampled from a patient whose treatment included radiotherapy and nephrectomy. The source of these receptors is a woman between 45 and 65 years old with renal cell carcinoma. Both conserved end residues are part of each CDR3. D genes are given only for firm matches. Rows may omit the clone size; those that give it use once, few, many or a size class.

TRBD1 . TRBJ1-2 TRBV19 TGTGCCAGTAGTGCCACCGGGACAGAAATCTATGGCTACACCTTC CASSATGTEIYGYTF
TRBD2 . TRBJ2-2 TRBV7-2 TGTGCCAGCAGCTTAGAGGTAGCGGGGGGCCTGAACACCGGGGAGCTGTTTTTT CASSLEVAGGLNTGELFF
. once TRBJ2-7 TRBV4-3 TGCGCCAGCAGCCAGGAGGCTAGGGGAACCTACGAGCAGTACTTC CASSQEARGTYEQYF
. . TRBJ2-5 TRBV7-2 TGTGCCAGCCGTCTTCCGGGGCACTCGGAAGACCAGTACTTC CASRLPGHSEDQYF
TRBD1 . TRBJ2-3 TRBV18 TGTGCCAGCTCAGAGGGACAGTCCCTCACAGATACGCAGTATTTT CASSEGQSLTDTQYF
. . TRBJ1-1 TRBV14 TGTGCCAGCAGCCAAGTTGGGAAGATGAACACTGAAGCTTTCTTT CASSQVGKMNTEAFF
. . TRBJ2-2 TRBV5-1 TGCGCCAGCAGCTTGGAAGGAAGCACCGGGGAGCTGTTTTTT CASSLEGSTGELFF
. . TRBJ1-2 TRBV29-1 TGCAGCGTAGAAGGGGAGGGTCGGAACTATGGCTACACCTTC CSVEGEGRNYGYTF
. . TRBJ2-2 TRBV6-6 TGTGCCAGCACCCTACTTCCGAGCCCCACCGGGGAGCTGTTTTTT CASTLLPSPTGELFF
. once TRBJ1-2 TRBV28 TGTGCCAGCAATAGGGGCGACTATGGCTACACCTTC CASNRGDYGYTF
TRBD1 . TRBJ2-1 TRBV6-6 TGTGCCAGCAGTCGACCGGGACAGGGGGATGAGCAGTTCTTC CASSRPGQGDEQFF
TRBD1 once TRBJ2-1 TRBV5-6 TGTGCCAGCAGCTTGACCGGGGCAGGGGGACATGAGCAGTTCTTC CASSLTGAGGHEQFF
TRBD1 . TRBJ1-2 TRBV28 TGTGCCAGCAGATACGGGACAGGGCCAGGCTACACCTTC CASRYGTGPGYTF
TRBD1 . TRBJ2-7 TRBV7-2 TGTGCCAGCAGCTTAGTAGGGACAGGGGCTACTTACGAGCAGTACTTC CASSLVGTGATYEQYF
TRBD2 few TRBJ2-3 TRBV10-3 TGTGCCATCAGTGCGTCTAGCGGACCAGATACGCAGTATTTT CAISASSGPDTQYF
. few TRBJ1-5 TRBV4-3 TGCGCCAGCAGCCTAGGGTTCAATCAGCCCCAGCATTTT CASSLGFNQPQHF
TRBD2 . TRBJ2-3 TRBV9 TGTGCCAGCAGCCTTAGCGGGGGGGCAGATACGCAGTATTTT CASSLSGGADTQYF
TRBD1 . TRBJ2-1 TRBV6-1 TGTGCCAGCAGTGTTTCCGGGACAGGTTACAATGAGCAGTTCTTC CASSVSGTGYNEQFF
. . TRBJ2-6 TRBV5-1 TGCGCCAGTCGACTGCGCTCTGGGGCCAACGTCCTGACTTTC CASRLRSGANVLTF
. . TRBJ2-3 TRBV6-1 TGTGCCAGCGGGGACATAAGCACAGATACGCAGTATTTT CASGDISTDTQYF
. . TRBJ1-1 TRBV7-2 TGTGCCAGCAGCTTATATGGGACAAAGAACACTGAAGCTTTCTTT CASSLYGTKNTEAFF
. . TRBJ2-7 TRBV28 TGTGCCAGCAGTTACCACTACGAGCAGTACTTC CASSYHYEQYF
. . TRBJ1-6 TRBV7-2 TGTGCCAGCAGCTTAGGAGGAGCCTGGTCACCCCTCCACTTT CASSLGGAWSPLHF
TRBD1 . TRBJ1-2 TRBV7-9 TGTGCCAGCAGCTACGAGGGGACAGATGGCTACACCTTC CASSYEGTDGYTF
TRBD1 . TRBJ1-5 TRBV10-3 TGTGCCATCAGTGAGCCGGACAGGGAGAAGCCCCAGCATTTT CAISEPDREKPQHF
TRBD1 . TRBJ2-2 TRBV5-1 TGCGCCAGCAGCTTCAGGACAGGGGAGTCCGGGGAGCTGTTTTTT CASSFRTGESGELFF
. . TRBJ1-3 TRBV6-6 TGTGCCAGCAGTAAGATGGGAACAGGGACTGAAAACACCATATATTTT CASSKMGTGTENTIYF
. . TRBJ2-2 TRBV2 TGTGCCAGCAGTGACGTTCAGTTGAACACCGGGGAGCTGTTTTTT CASSDVQLNTGELFF
TRBD1 . TRBJ1-2 TRBV6-6 TGTGCCAGCAGTTACTCCCGACAGGGTAGCTACACCTTC CASSYSRQGSYTF
. many TRBJ2-7 TRBV5-6 TGTGCCAGCAGCTTGGGGTGGAGCGAGCAGTACTTC CASSLGWSEQYF
. . TRBJ2-1 TRBV5-4 TGTGCCAGCAGCTTGGACTCGCTCGGGCAGTTCTTC CASSLDSLGQFF
TRBD1 . TRBJ1-6 TRBV23-1 TGCGCCAGCAGTCCTAATAACGATTGGACAGGGAATTCACCCCTCCACTTT CASSPNNDWTGNSPLHF
TRBD2 . TRBJ2-1 TRBV6-6 TGTGCCAGCAGTTTAATGACTAGCTATGAGCAGTTCTTC CASSLMTSYEQFF
TRBD1 . TRBJ1-3 TRBV6-5 TGTGCCAGCAGTTATGACAGGGACAGCACCATATATTTT CASSYDRDSTIYF
. . TRBJ1-2 TRBV7-9 TGTGCCAGCAGCTTATCCGGGGCTCAAGGAGATGGCTACACCTTC CASSLSGAQGDGYTF
TRBD1 . TRBJ2-7 TRBV27 TGTGCCAGCAGTTACATGGCAGGGGGATACGAGCAGTACTTC CASSYMAGGYEQYF
. . TRBJ2-5 TRBV7-2 TGTGCCAGCAGCGTTAGTACAGACCAAGAGACCCAGTACTTC CASSVSTDQETQYF